This TCR beta chain comes out of a study of early T cells in non-severe SARS-CoV-2 infection (dated by TCRdb to 2020 to 2022). For context, the study as a whole: TCR sequencing used bulk RNA from unsorted whole blood, so alpha and beta chains could not be paired.

The CDR3 numbers 15 residues from cysteine through phenylalanine. The entry retains the CDR3 DNA only, 45 bases that are in frame from base 1. At the junction V is shortened by 3 bases and J by 7 bases, with 17 bases in between. In the germline V gene, CDR1 corresponds to SGDLS and CDR2 to YYNGEE. The sample holds many counts of this clonotype. Its antigen is currently not known. Base qualities are not at hand, and no much larger clone is one base apart. Library prep was done by 5' RACE. The instrument given in TCRdb is NextSeq 500. To correct for sequencing error and PCR bias, the TCR library protocol tagged individual cDNA molecules with unique molecular identifiers. TCR alpha and beta chains were both sequenced, and the abundances of alpha and beta sequences in each sample were closely correlated with each other. For the original study's pipeline: Decombinator V4 was used to perform V gene, J gene and CDR3 annotation of TCR sequences. TCRs were defined as expanded if a significant change between any two time points was detected under a Poisson model with p below 0.0001. TCR abundances were normalised to the total number of TCRs sequenced per sample and were expressed as counts per million. MAIT TCRs were defined by TRAV1-2 paired with TRAJ12, TRAJ20 or TRAJ33, and iNKT TCRs by TRAV10 paired with TRAJ18. A search of VDJdb, accessed on 1 November 2021, was run for TCRs annotated to CMV, EBV and SARS-CoV-2, with TCRs annotated for multiple antigens excluded. TCRdb applied fastp at Q25 and MiXCR to the public reads, then kept only in-frame beta chains. Rows with a matching CDR3 protein are joined into one entry that keeps the most common DNA and genes. The V and J calls were not made by the authors but by TCRdb's processing. The sample records tens of thousands of distinct CDR3 sequences, around 6.6% of which are singletons. The ten largest clones add up to approximately 6.3% of the sample.

A case-control design nested within a healthcare worker cohort in London, UK, was used, with weekly nasopharyngeal swab PCR tests and blood sampling performed. Healthcare workers were enrolled in the week of the UK lockdown, from 23 to 31 March 2020, and were followed every week for up to 16 weeks. What the research found in general, with its limitations: VDJdb matching was skewed toward anti-spike CD8 responses and likely underestimated virus-specific expansions by missing private and CD4 specificities.

The starting material was whole blood, obtained at baseline. The sequence is built from TRBV9 and TRBJ2-4; possibly the D gene is TRBD1, per 6 matching bases. The source of this sequence is an adult who was a healthcare worker with PCR-confirmed SARS-CoV-2 infection or an uninfected control (not recorded which). The DNA is as follows: TGTGCCAGCAGCGGTAACAGGGCGGCAAGCAACATTCAGTACTTC. This yields the protein CASSGNRAASNIQYF.